The 26 T cell receptor beta chains below come from one sample, sequenced in a study of shared clonotypes between healthy human individuals. Libraries were prepared by immunoSEQ multiplex PCR; TCRdb keeps only in-frame clonotypes and omits some of them. The data hold approximately 340,000 clones, with about 74% observed a single time. The sample comprised memory CD4+ T cells sorted from blood. Described subset: CD45RA-negative fraction. The source is a man aged 30 to 39 in good health.

This clone was picked up a small number of times. The chain uses TRBV6-5 and TRBJ2-3; TRBD2 matches 7 bases. This CDR3 has 15 residues. The germline gives CDR1 MNHEY, CDR2 SVGAGI. The J segment lost 1 base and the V segment lost 8 bases, leaving 9 bases of the junction unmatched. The CDR3 coding sequence is TGTGCCAGCGGACAAGCGGGACCACGCACAGATACGCAGTATTTT. It specifies CASGQAGPRTDTQYF.

This clone has just a few counts. The CDR3 DNA is TGTGCCAGCAGCTCCGGGAGTAGCTCCTACAATGAGCAGTTCTTC. Its translation is CASSSGSSSYNEQFF. This rearrangement joins TRBV7-2 to TRBJ2-1, with a tentative D call TRBD2 (6 bases). The CDR3 has 15 amino acids. CDR1 SGHTA and CDR2 FQGNSA come from the germline V gene. Between the trimmed V and J ends, which lost 4 bases and 0 bases, there was a span of 10 bases.

The CDR3 loop is CASSEGPRQPQHF. The CDR3 DNA is TGTGCCAGCAGTGAAGGCCCGAGACAGCCCCAGCATTTT. The chain uses TRBV6-1 and TRBJ1-5; D remains ambiguous. CDR1 and CDR2 from the germline V gene are MNHNS and SASEGT. V was trimmed by 1 base and J by 7 bases, leaving 8 bases between them. The CDR3 extends over 13 amino acids.

In its sample, this clone was seen once. The gene calls are TRBV9 and TRBJ2-1; D is unresolved. Deletions cut 0 bases from V and 0 bases from J, with 4 bases between. CDR3 size: 14 residues. Germline loops: CDR1 SGDLS, CDR2 YYNGEE. As DNA, the CDR3 is TGTGCCAGCAGCGTAGACAGCTCCTACAATGAGCAGTTCTTC. Encoded protein: CASSVDSSYNEQFF.

This clone was found once. The rearrangement uses TRBV11-2 and TRBJ2-5; D not certain. Germline-derived CDR1 and CDR2 are SGHAT and FQNNGV. The CDR3 totals 13 residues. V lost 5 bases and J 4 bases, leaving 11 bases between the germline ends. CDR3 nucleotide sequence: TGTGCCAGCAGCCCTGGGTGGGGAGAGACCCAGTACTTC. Amino acids: CASSPGWGETQYF.

This clone was observed once. CDR3 sequence (DNA): TGTGCCAGCATTAGACTAGCGGGAGTAGAGCAGTTCTTC. It encodes CASIRLAGVEQFF. The J gene is TRBJ2-1, the V gene TRBV2, with TRBD2 matching over 12 bases. Germline assignment: CDR1 SNHLY and CDR2 FYNNEI. The CDR3 is 13 residues long. Losses at the gene ends were 7 bases for V and 10 bases for J; bases not matched to a gene: 5.

V and J are TRBV23-1 and TRBJ2-5, with 11 bases matching TRBD1. TRBV23-1 belongs to the ORF category, with a function that is uncertain. The V and J ends lost 9 bases and 4 bases, in that order; junction bases with no gene match: 4. The CDR3 extends over 13 amino acids. The CDR3 coding sequence is TGCGCCAGGGACAGGGGGCCAGGAGAGACCCAGTACTTC. It translates to CARDRGPGETQYF.

This chain connects TRBV27 to TRBJ2-7; the D is unclear. The CDR3 length is 14 residues. V lost 3 bases and J lost 0, with 9 bases in between. Germline CDR1 reads MNHEY; CDR2 reads SMNVEV (reference sequence). CDR3 nucleotide sequence: TGTGCCAGCAGTTTCGGAACAGCCTCCTACGAGCAGTACTTC. This encodes CASSFGTASYEQYF.

The rearrangement joins TRBV18 to TRBJ2-2, with TRBD2 matching over 11 bases. Germline CDR1 and CDR2: KGHSH and LQKENI. CDR3 length equals 19 residues. V lost 1 base, J lost 4 bases, and 11 bases stayed unmatched. For the CDR3, the DNA is TGTGCCAGCTCACCACGTCTTCTAGCGGGAGGAACTGGCACCGGGGAGCTGTTTTTT. It encodes CASSPRLLAGGTGTGELFF. Full variable domain (missing parts from reference TRBV18 and TRBJ2-2): NAGVMQNPRHLVRRRGQEARLRCSPMKGHSHVYWYRQLPEEGLKFMVYLQKENIIDESGMPKERFSAEFPKEGPSILRIQQVVRGDSAAYFCASSPRLLAGGTGTGELFFGEGSRLTVL.

Note on this clone: Other nucleotide sequences in the sample specify the same CDR3. The CDR3 coding sequence is TGTGCCAGCAGTGAAAGGACAGAAAATCAGCCCCAGCATTTT. It is translated as CASSERTENQPQHF. The chain employs TRBV2 and TRBJ1-5; D is perhaps TRBD1 (6 bases). This CDR3 region has 14 residues. Germline V gene data show CDR1 as SNHLY and CDR2 as FYNNEI. V was trimmed by 2 bases and J by 4 bases, leaving 9 bases between them.

The chain joins TRBV6-5 to TRBJ2-1; tentatively, D is TRBD1 (7 bases). This CDR3 comprises 15 residues. Germline V gene lookup returns CDR1 MNHEY and CDR2 SVGAGI. The ends were cut back, 5 bases at V and 10 bases at J, with 21 bases in the middle. The CDR3 protein is CASSKDRAGKIEQFF. The CDR3 region has the DNA TGTGCCAGCAGTAAAGACAGGGCGGGGAAAATCGAGCAGTTCTTC.

This clone was found a few times. The V and J genes are TRBV5-1 and TRBJ2-3; tentative D call: TRBD2 (5 bases). The V end was cut by 4 bases, the J end by 6 bases, with 18 bases between. Germline V lookup: CDR1 SGHRS, CDR2 YFSETQ. The CDR3 spans 15 residues. The CDR3 region has the DNA TGCGCCAGCAGCGCCACGGGGAACACTGGGGATACGCAGTATTTT. Amino acids: CASSATGNTGDTQYF.

The J gene is TRBJ2-3, the V gene TRBV5-1, with 7 bases aligning to TRBD1. Per germline, CDR1 SGHRS and CDR2 YFSETQ. With V trimmed by 4 bases and J by 6 bases, 17 bases remained unmatched. CDR3 size: 17 residues. CDR3: CASSARPTGSLFDTQYF. CDR3 in DNA: TGCGCCAGCAGCGCTAGACCGACAGGGTCTCTTTTCGATACGCAGTATTTT. Drawing the rest from reference TRBV5-1 and TRBJ2-3, the complete variable domain is KAGVTQTPRYLIKTRGQQVTLSCSPISGHRSVSWYQQTPGQGLQFLFEYFSETQRNKGNFPGRFSGRQFSNSRSEMNVSTLELGDSALYLCASSARPTGSLFDTQYFGPGTRLTVL.

The chain uses TRBV7-2 and TRBJ1-1; D perhaps matches TRBD1 (5 bases). The ends were cut back, 3 bases at V and 4 bases at J, with 12 bases in the middle. Germline CDR1 and CDR2: SGHTA and FQGNSA. CDR3 size: 14 residues. CDR3 protein: CASSFGHSGTEAFF. CDR3 DNA: TGTGCCAGCAGCTTTGGACATTCGGGCACTGAAGCTTTCTTT.

The chain uses TRBV7-6 and TRBJ2-3; D remains unclear. V was trimmed by 4 bases and J by 6 bases, leaving 17 bases between them. The CDR3 is 15 amino acids. The germline V gene has CDR1 SGHVS and CDR2 FNYEAQ. The CDR3 loop is CASSSSRPFSDTQYF. The DNA of the CDR3 is TGTGCCAGCAGCTCCTCTAGACCCTTCTCGGATACGCAGTATTTT.

The chain employs TRBV28 and TRBJ2-5; either TRBD1 or TRBD2 may fit D (5 bases each). The CDR3 loop spans 13 amino acids. V lost 6 bases and J lost 5, with 13 bases in between. The germline V gene has CDR1 MDHEN and CDR2 SYDVKM. The CDR3 here is CASSWDQRETQYF. CDR3 nucleotides: TGTGCCAGCAGCTGGGACCAGCGCGAGACCCAGTACTTC.

This clone came up a few times. The V call is TRBV5-1, the J call TRBJ1-2; 8 positions match TRBD1. The junction had 5 bases not matched to a gene; V was cut back by 0 bases and J by 4 bases. This CDR3 is 15 amino acids long. Per germline, CDR1 SGHRS and CDR2 YFSETQ. CDR3 nucleotides: TGCGCCAGCAGCTTGGATGGGACAGGTGCCTATGGCTACACCTTC. This translates into CASSLDGTGAYGYTF.

The gene calls are TRBV7-7 and TRBJ2-1; tentatively, D is TRBD1 (5 bases). Germline V lookup: CDR1 SSHAT, CDR2 FNYEAQ (reference sequence). The CDR3 runs 15 residues. With 5 bases removed from V and 4 bases from J, the gap between germline ends came to 15 bases. CDR3 amino acids: CASSLRAAEYNEQFF. CDR3 coding DNA: TGTGCCAGCAGCCTCAGGGCGGCAGAATACAATGAGCAGTTCTTC.

As concerns this clone: The identical CDR3 is also encoded by other nucleotide sequences in the sample. The J gene is TRBJ2-5, the V gene TRBV28; no definite D call. Germline lookup yields CDR1 MDHEN and CDR2 SYDVKM. The length of the CDR3 is 12 residues. V was pared by 5 bases and J by 5 bases, with 9 bases between. CDR3 DNA sequence: TGTGCCAGCAGTCTCCCCTGGGAGACCCAGTACTTC. As protein: CASSLPWETQYF.

The chain is built from TRBV7-2 and TRBJ1-2, with 9 positions matching TRBD1. Germline V CDR1 and CDR2: SGHTA, FQGNSA. V lost 6 bases to trimming and J lost 5 bases; unmatched junction nucleotides: 7. CDR3 length: 14 residues. CDR3 nucleotides: TGTGCCAGCAGTTCCACAGGGGGCGCATATGGCTACACCTTC. Translating it yields CASSSTGGAYGYTF.

The chain has TRBV5-4 and TRBJ2-7; TRBD2 might be the D (6 bases). The V and J ends lost 4 bases and 6 bases respectively, with 14 bases between them. CDR1 and CDR2 (germline): SGHNT, YYREEE (reference sequence). CDR3 length: 13 amino acids. Here the CDR3 DNA reads TGTGCCAGCAGCCGCGGGGCTAGTCCCGAGCAGTACTTC. Protein product: CASSRGASPEQYF.

The gene calls are TRBV7-9 and TRBJ2-7; D gene ambiguous. The V end was cut by 5 bases, the J end by 4 bases, with 9 bases between. Germline V CDR1 and CDR2: SEHNR, FQNEAQ (reference sequence). This CDR3 comprises 12 residues. The CDR3 coding sequence is TGTGCCAGCAGCGGAGACGGGTACGAGCAGTACTTC. Its translation: CASSGDGYEQYF. The variable domain in full, completed from reference TRBV7-9 and TRBJ2-7, reads DTGVSQNPRHKITKRGQNVTFRCDPISEHNRLYWYRQTLGQGPEFLTYFQNEAQLEKSRLLSDRFSAERPKGSFSTLEIQRTEQGDSAMYLCASSGDGYEQYFGPGTRLTVT.

This chain uses TRBV19 with TRBJ2-5; D might be TRBD2 (6 bases). Germline V gives CDR1 LNHDA, CDR2 SQIVND (reference sequence). The CDR3 spans 14 residues. V lost 7 bases, J lost 5 bases, and 17 bases lay in between. The CDR3 DNA follows: TGTGCCAGTAACCAAGGTCGGGGAGGCGAGACCCAGTACTTC. Translation: CASNQGRGGETQYF.

This chain uses TRBV18 with TRBJ1-5; D possibly corresponds to TRBD1 (6 bases). Germline V gene sequence: CDR1 KGHSH, CDR2 LQKENI. The CDR3 consists of 14 residues. V was clipped by 1 base and J by 7 bases, with 11 bases between them. In DNA form, the CDR3 reads TGTGCCAGCTCACCACAACAGGGCGGGCAGCCCCAGCATTTT. Translated, it gives CASSPQQGGQPQHF.

The chain combines TRBV6-6 with TRBJ2-7, with D perhaps TRBD2 (5 bases). The CDR3 covers 11 residues. Germline lookup yields CDR1 MNHNY and CDR2 SVGAGI (reference sequence). V was shortened by 8 bases and J by 6 bases, with 11 bases between the two germline ends. This chain's CDR3 is CASEDSGEQYF. The CDR3 DNA sequence: TGTGCCAGCGAGGACTCGGGCGAGCAGTACTTC.

The rearrangement joins TRBV7-9 to TRBJ1-2, with TRBD1 matching over 8 bases. This CDR3 spans 17 amino acids. The ends lost 4 bases at V and 4 bases at J; junction bases unmatched: 14. Germline V CDR1 and CDR2: SEHNR, FQNEAQ (reference sequence). In DNA, the CDR3 is TGTGCCAGCAGCTCGGTTGTTGGGACAGGCAAGGGCTATGGCTACACCTTC. It translates to CASSSVVGTGKGYGYTF.